This entry lists 9 T cell receptor beta chains sequenced from one sample in a study of blood T cell repertoires in COVID-19. TCRdb keeps only in-frame clones here, not all; method: immunoSEQ multiplex PCR. The sample records around 250,000 clones, 86% being singletons. Sequenced: peripheral blood. Every receptor here comes from a man aged 18 to 30 with active or convalescent COVID-19.

This chain connects TRBV23-1 to TRBJ1-4, with 8 nucleotides matching TRBD1. TRBV23-1 is marked as an open reading frame, function uncertain. V was pared by 4 bases and J by 0 bases, with 4 bases of the junction left unmatched. The CDR3 totals 16 residues. DNA of the CDR3: TGCGCCAGCAGTCCCGGACAGGGTGCAACTAATGAAAAACTGTTTTTT. It codes for CASSPGQGATNEKLFF.

The DNA for the CDR3 is TGTGCCAGCAGTGAATTTCGGGGATCCTACAATGAGCAGTTCTTC. It encodes CASSEFRGSYNEQFF. The chain joins TRBV25-1 to TRBJ2-1; tentative D call: TRBD2 (5 bases). Germline assignment: CDR1 MGHDK and CDR2 SYGVNS. V gave up 1 base and J gave up 1 base, with 8 bases separating them. The CDR3 has 15 residues. Full variable domain (rest looked up from reference TRBV25-1 and TRBJ2-1): EADIYQTPRYLVIGTGKKITLECSQTMGHDKMYWYQQDPGMELHLIHYSYGVNSTEKGDLSSESTVSRIRTEHFPLTLESARPSHTSQYLCASSEFRGSYNEQFFGPGTRLTVL.

The V gene is TRBV6-6, the J gene TRBJ2-7, with a weak D call TRBD2 (6 bases). V shed 5 bases and J shed 2 bases, with 22 bases lying between them. The CDR3 is 17 residues long. The V gene's germline CDR1 is MNHNY and CDR2 SVGAGI (reference sequence). DNA of the CDR3: TGTGCCAGCAGTCCTGGGAATAGCGGCCCACTGGCCTACGAGCAGTACTTC. Amino acids: CASSPGNSGPLAYEQYF.

V is TRBV3-1 (or the pseudogene TRBV3-2) and J is TRBJ2-5, with 8 bases fitting TRBD1. The V gene end was trimmed by 9 bases and the J gene end by 5 bases; junction bases not matched to a gene: 8. CDR1 and CDR2 (germline): LGHDT, YNNKEL (reference sequence). This CDR3 comprises 13 residues. CDR3 nucleotides: TGTGCCAGTCTGGACAGGGCGCGTGAGACCCAGTACTTC. It specifies CASLDRARETQYF.

The chain recombines TRBV19 with TRBJ1-1, with a weak D call TRBD1 (5 bases). Germline values: CDR1 LNHDA, CDR2 SQIVND (reference sequence). V lost 5 bases, J lost 8 bases, and 18 bases lay in between. CDR3 length: 14 amino acids. DNA of the CDR3: TGTGCCAGTAGTGTCTGGAGGGGCGATACAGAAGCTTTCTTT. Protein: CASSVWRGDTEAFF.

In this sample, this clone turned up once. The genes are TRBV3-1 (or the pseudogene TRBV3-2) and TRBJ2-1, with 10 positions matching TRBD2. The germline V gene encodes CDR1 LGHDT and CDR2 YNNKEL (reference sequence). This CDR3 region has 17 residues. After removal of 6 bases from V and 5 bases from J, the junction contained 13 bases not matched to a gene. DNA of the CDR3: TGTGCCAGCAGTCACTTCGGTCTAGCGGGAGTTAACAATGAGCAGTTCTTC. This translates into CASSHFGLAGVNNEQFF.

The rearrangement uses TRBV7-9 and TRBJ2-1, with 9 bases fitting TRBD2. The CDR3 length is 18 residues. Germline assignment: CDR1 SEHNR and CDR2 FQNEAQ (reference sequence). Trimming cost V 1 base and J 4 bases; bases outside gene matches: 11. CDR3 loop: CASSLGFWGREGYNEQFF. The CDR3, as DNA: TGTGCCAGCAGCTTAGGATTTTGGGGGCGGGAGGGTTACAATGAGCAGTTCTTC.

The rearrangement links TRBV6-5 to TRBJ2-2; 8 bases fit TRBD2. J gave up 1 base and V 4 bases, and 2 bases lay outside the gene matches. Germline V gene lookup returns CDR1 MNHEY and CDR2 SVGAGI. This CDR3 region has 15 residues. The CDR3 DNA follows: TGTGCCAGCAGTTTCACTAGCGGGAACACCGGGGAGCTGTTTTTT. This translates into CASSFTSGNTGELFF.

This chain joins TRBV7-8 and TRBJ1-1; the D is unclear. Germline V gene data show CDR1 as SGHVS and CDR2 as FQNEAQ. V was clipped by 4 bases and J by 1 base, with 16 bases between them. The CDR3 consists of 16 residues. For the CDR3, the DNA is TGTGCCAGCAGCTCCACTCTCAACGCAGGGAACACTGAAGCTTTCTTT. Encoded protein: CASSSTLNAGNTEAFF.